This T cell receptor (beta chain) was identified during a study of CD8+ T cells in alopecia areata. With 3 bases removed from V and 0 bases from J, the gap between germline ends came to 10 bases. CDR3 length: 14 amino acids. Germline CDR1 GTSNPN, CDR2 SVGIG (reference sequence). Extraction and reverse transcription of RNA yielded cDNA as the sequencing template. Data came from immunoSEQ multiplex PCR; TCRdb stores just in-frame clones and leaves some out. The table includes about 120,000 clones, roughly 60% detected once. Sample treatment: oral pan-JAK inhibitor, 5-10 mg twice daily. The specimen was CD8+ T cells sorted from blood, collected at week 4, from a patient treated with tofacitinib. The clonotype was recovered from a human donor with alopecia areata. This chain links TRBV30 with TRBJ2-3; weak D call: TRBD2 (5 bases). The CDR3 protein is CAWSTGISTDTQYF. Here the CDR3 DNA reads TGTGCCTGGAGCACGGGGATCAGCACAGATACGCAGTATTTT.